Listed here is a single T cell receptor (beta chain). Trimming left V 3 bases short and J 5 bases short, with 14 bases between. Germline loops: CDR1 SGDLS, CDR2 YYNGEE. CDR3 length: 15 residues. Original data processing: Cell counts per sample came from amplifying reference gene primers. The protocol was immunoSEQ multiplex PCR, while the TCRdb copy is restricted to in-frame clones and leaves out a portion. Clone size and the V and J calls come from that table; the DNA yielded D and trimming. This table has some 140,000 clones, approximately 88% appearing once. This sample is part of a study of blood T cell repertoires in COVID-19. Study at large: T cells, B-cell-depleted T cells, or PBMCs provided the cDNA or gDNA that served as material.

The source is a woman aged 80 or over with acute or convalescent COVID-19. The chain uses TRBV9 and TRBJ1-4; D ambiguous. Sequences were obtained from peripheral blood. CDR3 in amino acids: CASSERAGPNEKLFF. CDR3 bases: TGTGCCAGCAGCGAGAGGGCTGGGCCAAATGAAAAACTGTTTTTT.